This T cell receptor (beta chain) was identified in a study of T cell responses to AZD1222 COVID-19 vaccine. Study-level information: Pooled in the analysis were second doses at about 4 or about 12 weeks. The study, taken as a whole, reports: The span of vaccine-associated CD4 TCRs extended across spike, with dominance at 160-218 and 743-854.

The CDR3 length is 13 residues. This clone was detected only a few times. Its antigen is still unknown. Libraries were prepared by immunoSEQ multiplex PCR; TCRdb keeps only in-frame clonotypes and omits some of them. The table includes about 110,000 clones, 87% detected once. The sequencing here drew on peripheral blood, taken on day 0 of AZD1222 vaccination. The chain joins TRBV21-1 to TRBJ2-5; TRBD1 reflects the table's D call only, with no check against the DNA. TRBV21-1 constitutes a pseudogene. The receptor was derived from an adult in good health. DNA for the CDR3: TGTGCCAGCAGCGTCCGGACAGAAGAGACCCAGTACTTC. This gives the protein CASSVRTEETQYF.